Listed here are 2 T cell receptor beta chains from one sample, sequenced in a study of blood T cell repertoires in COVID-19. Produced via immunoSEQ multiplex PCR; TCRdb's table is partial and in-frame only. The sample contains 15,000 to 20,000 clones, around nine tenths of which appear only once. The sequencing sample was made of peripheral blood. The receptors derive from a human donor in a cohort sampled during active COVID-19.

V and J are TRBV4-2 and TRBJ2-7; D remains ambiguous. Deletions cut 1 base from V and 0 bases from J, with 16 bases between. The CDR3 is 17 residues long. Per the germline V gene, CDR1 is LGHNA and CDR2 is YNFKEQ. CDR3 loop: CASSQGVNLQSSYEQYF. CDR3 in DNA: TGTGCCAGCAGCCAAGGGGTGAATTTACAGAGCTCCTACGAGCAGTACTTC.

The chain joins TRBV2 to TRBJ2-7; maybe TRBD2 (5 bases). Trimming took 6 bases from V and 7 from J, leaving 13 bases between them. The CDR3 has 12 amino acids. The germline CDR1 and CDR2 sequences are SNHLY and FYNNEI. The CDR3 protein is CASSPLREEQYF. The CDR3 coding sequence is TGTGCCAGCAGCCCCCTGAGGGAGGAGCAGTACTTC. Full variable domain (missing parts from reference TRBV2 and TRBJ2-7): EPEVTQTPSHQVTQMGQEVILRCVPISNHLYFYWYRQILGQKVEFLVSFYNNEISEKSEIFDDQFSVERPDGSNFTLKIRSTKLEDSAMYFCASSPLREEQYFGPGTRLTVT.